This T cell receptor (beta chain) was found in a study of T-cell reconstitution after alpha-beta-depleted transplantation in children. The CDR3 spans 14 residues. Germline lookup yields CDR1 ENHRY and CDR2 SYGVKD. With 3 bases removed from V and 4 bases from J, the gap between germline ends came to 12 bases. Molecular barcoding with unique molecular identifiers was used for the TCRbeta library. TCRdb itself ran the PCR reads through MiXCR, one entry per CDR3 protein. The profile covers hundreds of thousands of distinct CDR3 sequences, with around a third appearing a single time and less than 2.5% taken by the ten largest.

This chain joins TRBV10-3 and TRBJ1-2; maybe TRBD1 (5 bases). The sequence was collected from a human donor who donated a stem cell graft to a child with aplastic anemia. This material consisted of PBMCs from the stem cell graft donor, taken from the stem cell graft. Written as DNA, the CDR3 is TGTGCCATCAGTGATGGCGGTAGGGGCTATGGCTACACCTTC. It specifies CAISDGGRGYGYTF.